The rows below give T cell receptor beta chains drawn from one sample of a study of CD8+CD57+ T cells in acquired aplastic anemia. One entry per CDR3 protein results from TCRdb running MiXCR on the reads. Here the sample spans roughly 200,000 distinct CDR3 sequences, roughly 57% being singletons. What was sequenced was sorted CD4+, CD8+, or CD8+CD57+ T cells (not recorded which) from PBMCs. These receptors were collected from a human donor in good health. Both conserved end residues are part of each CDR3. The D gene is left open where the match is weak. Clone size, where shown, is once, few, many, or a class for clones that have expanded.

CDR3nt	CDR3aa	v_gene	j_gene	d_gene	abundance	len
TGTGCCACCAGCAACCGGGACGGCACGGGGCCCCAGCATTTT	CATSNRDGTGPQHF	TRBV24-1	TRBJ1-5	-	-	14
TGTGCCAGCAGCTTCGGGGACTTGACCTACGAGCAGTACTTC	CASSFGDLTYEQYF	TRBV11-2	TRBJ2-7	-	many	14
TGCAGTGCTATAGGGGGTCCCTACGAGCAGTACTTC	CSAIGGPYEQYF	TRBV20-1	TRBJ2-7	-	-	12
TGTGCCAGCAGCCCAGCTGGGGGATACACTGAAGCTTTCTTT	CASSPAGGYTEAFF	TRBV14	TRBJ1-1	-	-	14
TGTGCCAGCAGCGTTGGACAGGGAAGCTCCTACGAGCAGTACTTC	CASSVGQGSSYEQYF	TRBV5-8	TRBJ2-7	TRBD1	many	15
TGTGCCAGCAGCTTACTCCGGGACAGGGGGGCAGAGACCCAGTACTTC	CASSLLRDRGAETQYF	TRBV7-9	TRBJ2-5	TRBD1	-	16
TGTGCCAGCAGCCCAGGGACAGGGGGCGGCTATGGCTACACCTTC	CASSPGTGGGYGYTF	TRBV7-9	TRBJ1-2	TRBD1	-	15
TGCAGTGCTTACGGACAGTCCTACGAGCAGTACTTC	CSAYGQSYEQYF	TRBV20-1	TRBJ2-7	-	-	12
TGCAGCGTTGAATCTAACATTCCCAGTCAGCCCCAGCATTTT	CSVESNIPSQPQHF	TRBV29-1	TRBJ1-5	-	many	14
TGTGCCAGCAGCTTACAGGACAGGGTCACAGATACGCAGTATTTT	CASSLQDRVTDTQYF	TRBV5-6	TRBJ2-3	TRBD1	-	15
TGCGCCAGCAGCTTGGTCCCCGGGACTAGCTCTGGGGAGCAGTACTTC	CASSLVPGTSSGEQYF	TRBV5-1	TRBJ2-7	TRBD2	-	16
TGTGCCAGCCAGGGCGGCTCCTACAATGAGCAGTTCTTC	CASQGGSYNEQFF	TRBV12-3/TRBV12-4	TRBJ2-1	-	many	13
TGTGCCAGCAGTTTGTTGCGGACCGGGGAGCTGTTTTTT	CASSLLRTGELFF	TRBV12-3/TRBV12-4	TRBJ2-2	-	-	13
TGTGCCATCAGTGAGGGTCACGCGAAAGACGAGCAGTACTTC	CAISEGHAKDEQYF	TRBV10-3	TRBJ2-7	-	once	14
TGTGCCAGCGGGACAGGGATCTACGAGCAGTACTTC	CASGTGIYEQYF	TRBV6-6	TRBJ2-7	TRBD1	many	12
TGTGCCAGTAGTATGAGCAGCAATGGGTACACCATATATTTT	CASSMSSNGYTIYF	TRBV19	TRBJ1-3	-	few	14
TGTGCCAGCAGGCCTGAACTTACGGGAGGGATGGCCGGGGAGCTGTTTTTT	CASRPELTGGMAGELFF	TRBV7-9	TRBJ2-2	TRBD2	-	17
TGTGCCAGCAGCCGCGGCCGGGCGGTAGCCTACGAGCAGTACTTC	CASSRGRAVAYEQYF	TRBV10-3	TRBJ2-7	-	-	15
TGTGCCAGCAGCCAAACCGGAGGAGCCTACGAGCAGTACTTC	CASSQTGGAYEQYF	TRBV7-9	TRBJ2-7	-	-	14
TGCAGTGCTGAGACCGGGGGAGGGGTCTCCTATGGCTACACCTTC	CSAETGGGVSYGYTF	TRBV20-1	TRBJ1-2	-	-	15
TGTGCCAGTAGTACCAGTGGGTCTAGCAATCAGCCCCAGCATTTT	CASSTSGSSNQPQHF	TRBV19	TRBJ1-5	-	once	15
TGTGCCAGCAGCTCACAGGGTTCGGCCTACGAGCAGTACTTC	CASSSQGSAYEQYF	TRBV7-8	TRBJ2-7	-	-	14
TGTGCCAGCAGCCAAGCACAGAGCTCCTACGAGCAGTACTTC	CASSQAQSSYEQYF	TRBV5-6	TRBJ2-7	-	many	14
TGTGCCAGCCAGGAGATGGAACTGTTCGAGCAGTTCTTC	CASQEMELFEQFF	TRBV25-1	TRBJ2-1	-	once	13
TGTGCCACCAGTGATGTTCTAGCGGGGGGCACAGATACGCAGTATTTT	CATSDVLAGGTDTQYF	TRBV24-1	TRBJ2-3	TRBD2	many	16
TGTGCCAGCAGCCGATCCGGGACGCGGTACGAGCAGTACTTC	CASSRSGTRYEQYF	TRBV2	TRBJ2-7	-	-	14
TGCGCCAGCAGCACAACAGGGCTGGGGACGTTCACTGAAGCTTTCTTT	CASSTTGLGTFTEAFF	TRBV5-1	TRBJ1-1	-	-	16
TGCAGTGCTAGATTGACTAGCGGGACTTTCTTC	CSARLTSGTFF	TRBV20-1	TRBJ2-1	TRBD2	many	11
TGTGCCAGTAGTAGCAGGGTCCAGCCTGAAGCTTTCTTT	CASSSRVQPEAFF	TRBV19	TRBJ1-1	-	-	13
TGTGCCATCAGTGCCCGGGACGGAACCTACAATGAGCAGTTCTTC	CAISARDGTYNEQFF	TRBV10-3	TRBJ2-1	-	-	15
TGTGCCAGCAGCCCCGGGACAGGGAGTAATTCACCCCTCCACTTT	CASSPGTGSNSPLHF	TRBV7-8	TRBJ1-6	TRBD1	few	15
TGCAGTGCTAGAGAGCGAGATCAGCCCCAGCATTTT	CSARERDQPQHF	TRBV20-1	TRBJ1-5	-	many	12
TGTGCCAGCAGCTTGGGATACACAGATACGCAGTATTTT	CASSLGYTDTQYF	TRBV5-4	TRBJ2-3	-	-	13
TGTGCCAGCAGCGCGCCGGGACAGGGAGGATACGAGCAGTACTTC	CASSAPGQGGYEQYF	TRBV9	TRBJ2-7	TRBD1	-	15
TGCAGTGCTAGGGCCGAGATCTACGAGCAGTACTTC	CSARAEIYEQYF	TRBV20-1	TRBJ2-7	-	-	12
TGTGCCAGCTCTAACCCTAGGCAGGAGATCACCGGGGAGCTGTTTTTT	CASSNPRQEITGELFF	TRBV7-9	TRBJ2-2	-	many	16
TGCAGCTTCGGACGGCTGAACACTGAAGCTTTCTTT	CSFGRLNTEAFF	TRBV29-1	TRBJ1-1	-	-	12
TGTGCCAGCAGCTTAGGAACTAGCGATTCGTATTTT	CASSLGTSDSYF	TRBV7-9	TRBJ2-3	TRBD2	-	12
TGTGCCAGCAGCTTTTCGTCTGATACGCAGTATTTT	CASSFSSDTQYF	TRBV7-9	TRBJ2-3	-	-	12
TGCAGCGTTGGACAGGGGGCCTATGGCTACACCTTC	CSVGQGAYGYTF	TRBV29-1	TRBJ1-2	TRBD1	-	12
TGTGCCACCAGCAGAGATTCCTGCTTGGGCGAGCAGTACTTC	CATSRDSCLGEQYF	TRBV15	TRBJ2-7	-	-	14
TGTGCCACCAGTGAACCGGGGGACACCGGGGAGCTGTTTTTT	CATSEPGDTGELFF	TRBV24-1	TRBJ2-2	-	-	14
TGTGCCAGCAGCCAGGCACCGGGCCAAGAAGCTTTCTTT	CASSQAPGQEAFF	TRBV4-2	TRBJ1-1	-	many	13
TGTGCCAGCAGTCCTTTAATGGGCGGCGAGCAGTACTTC	CASSPLMGGEQYF	TRBV2	TRBJ2-7	-	once	13
TGTGCCAGCAGTTACAGGTGGGAGGGAGGGCGGGAGCAGTTCTTC	CASSYRWEGGREQFF	TRBV6-5	TRBJ2-1	TRBD2	-	15
TGTGCCAGCAGTTTATTGCCGGGCCAAGAGACCCAGTACTTC	CASSLLPGQETQYF	TRBV27	TRBJ2-5	-	many	14
TGTGCCAGCAGTTTATGGGAAAACACAGATACGCAGTATTTT	CASSLWENTDTQYF	TRBV27	TRBJ2-3	-	many	14
TGTGCCAGCTGTCGAGGACTGGGTTCACCCCTCCACTTT	CASCRGLGSPLHF	TRBV9	TRBJ1-6	-	-	13
TGTGCCAGAAACATGGACAGGGTAAACACCGGGGAGCTGTTTTTT	CARNMDRVNTGELFF	TRBV19	TRBJ2-2	TRBD1	-	15
TGTGCCAGCAGCCCCGGTGGGTTTCAAGAGACCCAGTACTTC	CASSPGGFQETQYF	TRBV24-1	TRBJ2-5	-	-	14
TGTGCCACCAGCAAAGAAGCCCCAGACTACCAAGAGACCCAGTACTTC	CATSKEAPDYQETQYF	TRBV15	TRBJ2-5	-	-	16
TGTGCCAGCAGCTTAGTTTCAAACACAGATACGCAGTATTTT	CASSLVSNTDTQYF	TRBV7-3	TRBJ2-3	-	-	14
TGTGCCATCAGTGAGCAGACAGGCGCATATGGCTACACCTTC	CAISEQTGAYGYTF	TRBV10-3	TRBJ1-2	-	few	14